This T cell receptor (beta chain) was sequenced for a study of radiation and T cells in renal cell carcinoma. Study observations and caveats: Baseline intratumoral clonotype presence is unknown without pretreatment biopsies.

TCRdb keeps only in-frame clones here, not all; method: immunoSEQ multiplex PCR. The sample includes approximately 150,000 clones, 75% to 90% seen only once; the top ten take 15% to 20%. Time point described: blood 4 weeks post-SBRT, at nephrectomy. Noted treatment: 15 Gy SBRT to primary tumor, nephrectomy 4 weeks later. After SBRT, blood was collected at 2 and 4 weeks, plus baseline. Trimming removed 0 bases at V and 8 bases at J, with 10 bases between. The CDR3 is 14 residues long. From germline, CDR1 is LGHNA and CDR2 YSLEER. About this clone: Its antigen is unidentified.

The chain joins TRBV4-3 to TRBJ1-4; D may be TRBD1 (6 bases). The sequence was collected from a woman in her fifties or sixties with renal cell carcinoma. The source material was blood, sampled from a patient whose treatment included radiotherapy and nephrectomy. Here the CDR3 DNA reads TGCGCCAGCAGCCAAGAGGGGGGGCGCGAAAAACTGTTTTTT. Protein sequence: CASSQEGGREKLFF.